A single sample gave rise to the 15 T cell receptor beta chains below, sequenced in a study of siplizumab effects on memory and regulatory T cells. Profiling relied on immunoSEQ multiplex PCR, and the TCRdb table lists in-frame clones only, not all of them. The table records tens of thousands of clones, just over 95% of them present only once. Sequenced material: naive CD8+ T cells sorted from blood. The origin of the receptors is a human donor in good health.

Points on this clone: Other DNA sequences in the sample encode the same CDR3. The rearrangement joins TRBV9 to TRBJ1-1; unclear D gene. CDR1 SGDLS and CDR2 YYNGEE come from the germline V gene. The CDR3 runs 12 residues. The V gene lost 0 bases and the J gene lost 5 bases, with 5 bases spanning the gap. The CDR3 DNA follows: TGTGCCAGCAGCGTAGGAGGAACTGAAGCTTTCTTT. This gives the protein CASSVGGTEAFF.

The V call is TRBV7-9, the J call TRBJ2-3; D may correspond to TRBD1 or TRBD2 (6 bases each). Trimming took 5 bases from V and 11 from J, leaving 17 bases between them. The CDR3 length is 13 residues. Germline V CDR1 and CDR2: SEHNR, FQNEAQ (reference sequence). In nucleotides, the CDR3 is TGTGCCAGCAGCGCAGAGGGGGGATGGGAGCAGTATTTT. It yields the protein CASSAEGGWEQYF. Full variable domain (missing parts from reference TRBV7-9 and TRBJ2-3): DTGVSQNPRHKITKRGQNVTFRCDPISEHNRLYWYRQTLGQGPEFLTYFQNEAQLEKSRLLSDRFSAERPKGSFSTLEIQRTEQGDSAMYLCASSAEGGWEQYFGPGTRLTVL.

The V gene is TRBV2, the J gene TRBJ2-1; 7 nucleotides agree with TRBD2. J gave up 4 bases and V 1 base, and 1 base lay outside the gene matches. Germline CDR1 SNHLY, CDR2 FYNNEI. The CDR3 sequence is 14 residues long. CDR3: CASSEGGLYNEQFF. The CDR3 nucleotides read TGTGCCAGCAGTGAAGGGGGACTATACAATGAGCAGTTCTTC.

The chain combines TRBV28 with TRBJ1-5, with D tentatively TRBD1 (6 bases). CDR1 is MDHEN and CDR2 is SYDVKM in the germline V gene. V shed 6 bases and J shed 1 base, with 13 bases lying between them. The CDR3 totals 15 residues. The CDR3 is CASRQQGGSNQPQHF. The CDR3 DNA reads TGTGCCAGCAGGCAACAGGGCGGGAGCAATCAGCCCCAGCATTTT. The entire variable domain, with the rest obtained from reference TRBV28 and TRBJ1-5, is as follows: DVKVTQSSRYLVKRTGEKVFLECVQDMDHENMFWYRQDPGLGLRLIYFSYDVKMKEKGDIPEGYSVSREKKERFSLILESASTNQTSMYLCASRQQGGSNQPQHFGDGTRLSIL.

The chain has TRBV7-2 and TRBJ1-2, with D unresolved. From germline, CDR1 is SGHTA and CDR2 FQGNSA. V lost 1 base and J 8 bases, leaving 11 bases between the germline ends. This CDR3 spans 13 amino acids. The CDR3 DNA sequence: TGTGCCAGCAGCTTAGAGAACCAAGAGGGCTACACCTTC. It is translated as CASSLENQEGYTF.

The chain links TRBV19 to TRBJ1-2; 8 nucleotides line up with TRBD1. The CDR3 is made up of 13 amino acids. Germline-derived CDR1 and CDR2 are LNHDA and SQIVND (reference sequence). J lost 6 bases, V lost 3 bases, and 3 bases had no gene match. The DNA of the CDR3 is TGTGCCAGTAGTATCGGACAGGGCGATGGCTACACCTTC. It codes for CASSIGQGDGYTF.

The chain employs TRBV2 and TRBJ2-1; 11 nucleotides agree with TRBD2. The trim removed 4 bases at V and 7 bases at J, leaving 6 bases unmatched. CDR1 SNHLY and CDR2 FYNNEI come from the germline V gene. There are 15 residues in the CDR3. The DNA for the CDR3 is TGTGCCAGCAGTGTAACTAGCGGGGGTGAGAATGAGCAGTTCTTC. Its translation: CASSVTSGGENEQFF. The variable domain in full, completed from reference TRBV2 and TRBJ2-1, reads EPEVTQTPSHQVTQMGQEVILRCVPISNHLYFYWYRQILGQKVEFLVSFYNNEISEKSEIFDDQFSVERPDGSNFTLKIRSTKLEDSAMYFCASSVTSGGENEQFFGPGTRLTVL.

This sequence joins TRBV2 and TRBJ2-1, with TRBD2 matching 9 bases. The V segment lost 4 bases and the J segment 7 bases; nucleotides outside the gene matches: 8. CDR3 length equals 15 residues. Germline V CDR1 and CDR2: SNHLY, FYNNEI. The CDR3 nucleotides read TGTGCCAGCAGTGTGTGGCGGGGGGGCGAGAATGAGCAGTTCTTC. It yields the protein CASSVWRGGENEQFF.

V and J are TRBV5-6 and TRBJ2-7; weak D call: TRBD1 (6 bases). Deletions cut 4 bases from V and 4 bases from J, with 18 bases between. The germline CDR1 and CDR2 sequences are SGHDT and YYEEEE. This CDR3 is 15 amino acids long. DNA of the CDR3: TGTGCCAGCAGCCCGCCGAGGACAGCCTCTTACGAGCAGTACTTC. This sequence encodes CASSPPRTASYEQYF.

The V and J genes are TRBV7-9 and TRBJ2-5; no clear D gene. CDR3 size: 10 residues. Germline V lookup: CDR1 SEHNR, CDR2 FQNEAQ (reference sequence). Trimming left V 4 bases short and J 5 bases short, with 2 bases between. The CDR3 reads CASSYETQYF. The CDR3 region has the DNA TGTGCCAGCAGCTATGAGACCCAGTACTTC.

J is TRBJ2-3 and V is TRBV28; D may match TRBD1 or TRBD2 (5 bases each). Germline V CDR1 and CDR2: MDHEN, SYDVKM. Trimming removed 5 bases from V and 2 bases from J, with 20 bases in between. The CDR3 is made up of 17 amino acids. The CDR3 loop is CASSTIYDGGFTDTQYF. The CDR3, as DNA: TGTGCCAGCAGTACAATCTACGATGGGGGATTCACAGATACGCAGTATTTT.

This chain connects TRBV9 to TRBJ2-1; 7 bases agree with TRBD1. Germline V lookup: CDR1 SGDLS, CDR2 YYNGEE. The CDR3 totals 15 residues. The ends lost 4 bases at V and 6 bases at J; junction bases unmatched: 10. CDR3 amino acids: CASSPQDRPGNEQFF. The CDR3 bases are TGTGCCAGCAGCCCACAGGACAGGCCCGGCAATGAGCAGTTCTTC.

The J gene is TRBJ1-1, the V gene TRBV19; tentative D call: TRBD1 (5 bases). The CDR3 is made up of 15 amino acids. V was clipped by 1 base and J by 5 bases, with 14 bases between them. From germline, CDR1 is LNHDA and CDR2 SQIVND (reference sequence). CDR3 sequence reads: CASSIVKRGETEAFF. The CDR3 DNA follows: TGTGCCAGTAGTATAGTGAAGCGGGGGGAGACTGAAGCTTTCTTT.

This chain uses TRBV6-1 with TRBJ2-7, with D possibly being TRBD2 (7 bases). Germline CDR1 and CDR2: MNHNS and SASEGT. There are 15 residues in the CDR3. Trimming stripped 6 bases from V and 4 bases from J, with 19 bases between. The CDR3 DNA reads TGTGCCAGCAGCCCCTCCCCGGGGGGCGCGTACGAGCAGTACTTC. Translation gives CASSPSPGGAYEQYF.

The rearrangement uses TRBV6-5 and TRBJ2-7; possibly TRBD1 or TRBD2 for D (6 bases each). The CDR3 has 16 residues. V was trimmed by 0 bases and J by 5 bases, leaving 17 bases between them. CDR1 is MNHEY, CDR2 SVGAGI, per germline. The CDR3 region is CASSYSYEGGQNEQYF. The CDR3 bases are TGTGCCAGCAGTTACTCGTATGAGGGGGGCCAGAACGAGCAGTACTTC.